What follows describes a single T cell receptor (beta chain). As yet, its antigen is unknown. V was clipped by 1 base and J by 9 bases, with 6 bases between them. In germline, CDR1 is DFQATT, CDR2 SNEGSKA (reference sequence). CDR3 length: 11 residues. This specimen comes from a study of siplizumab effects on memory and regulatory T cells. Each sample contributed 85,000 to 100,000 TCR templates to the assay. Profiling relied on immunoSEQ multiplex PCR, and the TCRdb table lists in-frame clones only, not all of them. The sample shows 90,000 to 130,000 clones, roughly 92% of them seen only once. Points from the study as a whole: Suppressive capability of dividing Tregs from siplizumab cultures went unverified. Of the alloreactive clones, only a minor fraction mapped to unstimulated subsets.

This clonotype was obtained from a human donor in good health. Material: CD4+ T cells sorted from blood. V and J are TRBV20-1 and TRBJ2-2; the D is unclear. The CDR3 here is CSARVQRELFF. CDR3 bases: TGCAGTGCTAGAGTTCAGAGGGAGCTGTTTTTT.